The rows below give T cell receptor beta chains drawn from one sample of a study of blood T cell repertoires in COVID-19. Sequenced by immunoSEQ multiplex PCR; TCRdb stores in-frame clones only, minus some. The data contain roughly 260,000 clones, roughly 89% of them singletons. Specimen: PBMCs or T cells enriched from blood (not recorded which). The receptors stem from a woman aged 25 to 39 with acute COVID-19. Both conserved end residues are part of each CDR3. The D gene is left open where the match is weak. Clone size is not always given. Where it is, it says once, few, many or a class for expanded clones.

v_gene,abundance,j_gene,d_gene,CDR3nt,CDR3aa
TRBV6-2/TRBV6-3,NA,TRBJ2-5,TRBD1,TGTGCCAGCAATTATCCGGGACAGGGGGCGGAGACCCAGTACTTC,CASNYPGQGAETQYF
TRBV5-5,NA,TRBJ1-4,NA,TGTGCCAGCAGCTGGACGTCCACAGGGACCGAGGGACTGTTTTTT,CASSWTSTGTEGLFF
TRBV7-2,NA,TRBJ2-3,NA,TGTGCCAGCAGCGATAGAGGGGGTTACAGCACAGATACGCAGTATTTT,CASSDRGGYSTDTQYF
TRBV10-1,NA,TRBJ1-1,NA,TGCGCCAGCAGTGAGCTTACTGCAGGAGGGAACACTGAAGCTTTCTTT,CASSELTAGGNTEAFF
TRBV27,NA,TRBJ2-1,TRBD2,TGTGCCAGCAGTTCGCTAGCGGGAGCCTACAATGAGCAGTTCTTC,CASSSLAGAYNEQFF
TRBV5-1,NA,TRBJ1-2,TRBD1,TGCGCCAGCAGCTTAGAGACAGGGAACTTAGGTGGCTACACCTTC,CASSLETGNLGGYTF
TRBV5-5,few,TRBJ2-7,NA,TGTGCCAGCAGCATAGATATCAGGGTTGGGGCGTCCTACGAGCAGTACTTC,CASSIDIRVGASYEQYF
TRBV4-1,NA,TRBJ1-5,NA,TGCGCCAGCAGCGGGGGCGATCAGCCCCAGCATTTT,CASSGGDQPQHF
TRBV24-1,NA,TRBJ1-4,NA,TGTGCCACCCAACGGACAAGGAATGAAAAACTGTTTTTT,CATQRTRNEKLFF
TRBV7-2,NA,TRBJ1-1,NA,TGTGCCAGCAGCTTAGCGCTGGGGGGAGAAGCTTTCTTT,CASSLALGGEAFF
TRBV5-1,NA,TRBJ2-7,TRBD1,TGCGCCAGCAGCCCCGTACAGGGGTTCAACGAGCAGTACTTC,CASSPVQGFNEQYF
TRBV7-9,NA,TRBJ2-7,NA,TGTGCCAGCAGCAAACCGACAGCCCCTCACCACGAGCAGTACTTC,CASSKPTAPHHEQYF
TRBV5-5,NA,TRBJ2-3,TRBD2,TGTGCCAGCAGCTTGGCCGAGACTAGCTCGGATACGCAGTATTTT,CASSLAETSSDTQYF
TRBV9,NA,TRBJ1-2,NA,TGTGCCAGCAGCGACGGAGGCGGGGGCTACACCTTC,CASSDGGGGYTF
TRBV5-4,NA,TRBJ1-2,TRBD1,TGTGCCAGCAGCGGAGACCTCAGGGACAGGGACCCTTATGGCTACACCTTC,CASSGDLRDRDPYGYTF
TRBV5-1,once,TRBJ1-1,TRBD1,TGCGCCAGCAGCTTGGAAGGAAGGGGGCTCACTGAAGCTTTCTTT,CASSLEGRGLTEAFF
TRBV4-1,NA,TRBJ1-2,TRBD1,TGCGCCAGCAGCCGGACAGGGGGTGGCTACACCTTC,CASSRTGGGYTF
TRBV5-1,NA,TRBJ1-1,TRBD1,TGCGCCAGCAGCTTCACAGGGGATATGACTGAAGCTTTCTTT,CASSFTGDMTEAFF
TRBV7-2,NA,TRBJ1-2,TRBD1,TGTGCCAGCAGCATAACGGACAGGCCCTATGGCTACACCTTC,CASSITDRPYGYTF
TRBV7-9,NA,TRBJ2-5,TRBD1,TGTGCCAGCAGCTTATTGACAGGGGCCTACAAAGAGACCCAGTACTTC,CASSLLTGAYKETQYF
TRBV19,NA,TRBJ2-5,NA,TGTGCCAGTAGGGCAGGGAACCAAGAGACCCAGTACTTC,CASRAGNQETQYF
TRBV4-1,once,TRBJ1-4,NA,TGCGCCAGCAGCTTAACCCCCATAGAGGGCGAAAAACTGTTTTTT,CASSLTPIEGEKLFF
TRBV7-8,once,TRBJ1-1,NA,TGTGCCAGCAGCCTCTTAAGCAGGCTCAAGAACACTGAAGCTTTCTTT,CASSLLSRLKNTEAFF
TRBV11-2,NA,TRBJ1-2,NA,TGTGCCAGCAGCACCATCGGGTATGGCTACACCTTC,CASSTIGYGYTF
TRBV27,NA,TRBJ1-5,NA,TGTGCCAGCAGGCGCAGGGGATCCAATCAGCCCCAGCATTTT,CASRRRGSNQPQHF
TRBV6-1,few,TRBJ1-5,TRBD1,TGTGCCAGCAGTAAAGAAGGCGGGACAGAAAATAGCAATCAGCCCCAGCATTTT,CASSKEGGTENSNQPQHF
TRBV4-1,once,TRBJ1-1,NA,TGCGCCAGCAGCCAAGTGTTCACAGGAATGAACACTGAAGCTTTCTTT,CASSQVFTGMNTEAFF
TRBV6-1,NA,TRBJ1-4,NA,TGTGCCAGCAGTGAAGCAGGTGGGCAGGGTAATGAAAAACTGTTTTTT,CASSEAGGQGNEKLFF
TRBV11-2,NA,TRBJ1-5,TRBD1,TGTGCCAGCAGCCCGGAAGGGGGCGCGTATCAGCCCCAGCATTTT,CASSPEGGAYQPQHF